This record covers a single T cell receptor beta chain. Participant ages covered roughly 18 to 89 years across about two dozen US areas. V was pared by 2 bases and J by 5 bases, with 10 bases of the junction left unmatched. Germline assignment: CDR1 SGHTA and CDR2 FQGNSA. The CDR3 is 16 residues long. This specimen comes from a study of blood T cell repertoires in COVID-19. TCRdb's table, derived via immunoSEQ multiplex PCR, lists solely in-frame clones and lacks some. The repertoire holds some 300,000 clones, approximately 91% seen once, with 9.5% in the top ten. The TCR originated in a woman aged 40-49 years who had recovered from COVID-19. The specimen sequenced was PBMCs or T cells enriched from blood (not recorded which). This chain connects TRBV7-2 to TRBJ2-7, with 9 positions matching TRBD2. This CDR3 reads CASSLKWRGGYDEQYF. DNA for the CDR3: TGTGCCAGCAGCTTAAAGTGGCGGGGGGGCTACGACGAGCAGTACTTC.